The clone carrying this T cell receptor (beta chain) has only a few counts. This sample's treatment: preoperative locoregional IRX-2 cytokine immunotherapy. Method: immunoSEQ multiplex PCR; TCRdb's copy keeps in-frame clones and lacks some. The data hold tens of thousands of clones, with approximately 77% observed a single time. This sample is drawn from a study of preoperative IRX-2 immunotherapy in early breast cancer. The CDR3 is 14 residues long. Germline CDR1 and CDR2: KGHSH and LQKENI. J gave up 4 bases and V 5 bases, and 3 bases lay outside the gene matches. The receptor was derived from a human donor with breast cancer. The source material was lymph node tissue, sampled after IRX-2 immunotherapy. The rearrangement links TRBV18 to TRBJ1-5; 9 positions agree with TRBD1. This CDR3 reads CASSEGTGNQPQHF. The CDR3 nucleotides are TGTGCCAGCTCAGAGGGGACAGGGAATCAGCCCCAGCATTTT.